This entry describes one TCR beta chain. The antigen it binds to is not known. Base qualities are not provided; no much larger clone lies one nucleotide away. The cysteine opens and the phenylalanine closes a CDR3 of 16 amino acids. The kept DNA is CDR3 alone, 48 bases in frame from the first base. V loses 2 bases at its end and J loses 1 base; junction bases beyond the gene matches: 5. Via the germline V gene, CDR1 is MNHEY and CDR2 SVGEGT. The sample originates from a study of T cell responses to AZD1222 COVID-19 vaccine (dated by TCRdb to the early 2020s). Background on the whole study: AZD1222 recipients whose second dose came at about 4 weeks and those whose second dose came at about 12 weeks were combined into one group, since spike-specific TCR depth and breadth did not differ between the two schedules. Trial participants were enrolled into age subgroups of 18-55, 56-69 and 70-plus years, which contained about 150, 28 and 57 TCR-sequenced participants, respectively. TCR sequencing covered over 230 trial participants: some 210 given two doses of AZD1222 and 26 given two doses of MenACWY control vaccine. What the research found in general, with its limitations: In the small 56-69-year group, the increase in depth fell short of significance, most likely because of low power. No day 14 peak-response samples were available, so repertoires were characterized only after the peak T cell response. Reportedly, close to half of the unique spike-specific TCRs recognized epitopes lying outside the regions that are mutated in the B.1.351 and B.1.1.7 variants. The vaccine-associated CD4 TCRs covered the entire spike protein, and the dominant responses fell in regions 160-218 and 743-854. Conclusions about previously exposed vaccinees are limited because only a handful of AZD1222 recipients were SARS-CoV-2 seropositive at baseline. Spike-specific TCR breadth and depth rose significantly after two AZD1222 doses compared with day 0 and with MenACWY recipients. Participants were mostly white British, with more females than males. The authors suggested clonal diversity may have been underestimated.

Read against the paper, the sample's time point label means: baseline before first vaccination. Samples from vaccinated people were obtained from the UK trials COV001 and COV002, which included a single-blind randomized controlled phase 2/3 trial of AZD1222 (ChAdOx1 nCoV-19) in healthy adults. For TCRbeta chain sequencing, PBMC samples from trial participants were taken at day 0 and at day 28 after the second dose. The CDR3 regions of human TCRbeta chains were subjected to immunosequencing. The authors' pipeline ran thus. Repertoire TCRs were matched against a reference library of SARS-CoV-2-specific TCRs generated with the MIRA antigen-specificity platform. Breadth was defined as the fraction of unique TCRs that were SARS-CoV-2-associated, and depth was defined as the fraction of total T cells that were SARS-CoV-2-associated. Using the MIRA data, every spike-specific TCR was mapped to the spike region that the TCR reacted to and assigned to either a CD4 or a CD8 class. Log10-transformed breadth and depth values were compared by one-way ANOVA with Sidak's multiple comparisons tests. Entries here come from immuneACCESS through TCRdb and include only in-frame sequences with V and J called. Some clones fail to appear in such tables; in the studies checked, an unresolved V gene covers under half of the shortfall, and the cause of the remainder is unknown. Clone size and the V and J calls come from that table; the DNA yielded D and trimming. The sample contains about 130,000 clones, under 95% of them found a single time. The ten largest clones take up roughly 2% of the sample.

Recombination connected TRBV6-2 or TRBV6-3 to TRBJ2-3; 8 middle bases align to TRBD2. This specimen was peripheral blood, taken on day 0 of AZD1222 vaccination. The source of this sequence is an adult in good health. The CDR3 region has the sequence CASSYAGGDGTDTQYF. The DNA sequence is as follows: TGTGCCAGCAGTTACGCCGGGGGGGATGGCACAGATACGCAGTATTTT.